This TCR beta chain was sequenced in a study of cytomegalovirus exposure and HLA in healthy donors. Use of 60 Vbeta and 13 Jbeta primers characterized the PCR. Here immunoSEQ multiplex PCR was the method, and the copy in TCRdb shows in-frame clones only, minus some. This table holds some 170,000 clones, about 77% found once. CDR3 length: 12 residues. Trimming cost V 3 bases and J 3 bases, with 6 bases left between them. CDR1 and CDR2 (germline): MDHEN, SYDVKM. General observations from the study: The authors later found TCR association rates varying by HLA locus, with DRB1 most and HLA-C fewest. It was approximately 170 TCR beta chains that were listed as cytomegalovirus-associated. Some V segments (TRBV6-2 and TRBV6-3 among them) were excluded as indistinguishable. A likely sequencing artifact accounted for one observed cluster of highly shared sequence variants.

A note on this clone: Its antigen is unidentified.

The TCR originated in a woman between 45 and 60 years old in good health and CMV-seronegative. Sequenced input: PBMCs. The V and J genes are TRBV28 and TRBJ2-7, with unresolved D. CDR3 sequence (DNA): TGTGCCAGCAGTTTGGGCAGCTACGAGCAGTACTTC. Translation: CASSLGSYEQYF.